This T cell receptor (beta chain) was captured in a study of OX40 agonist ivuxolimab in advanced cancers. About the study: Prior anti-PD-1, anti-PD-L1 or anti-CTLA-4 therapy was allowed; 30% to 40% had some. Study-level points and caveats: On average, CD8+ T cells had more expanded clones than CD4+.

With V trimmed by 4 bases and J by 4 bases, 4 bases remained unmatched. CDR3 length: 13 residues. The germline V gene has CDR1 SGHDT and CDR2 YYEEEE. With regard to this clone: Its target is not known.

The data were produced by immunoSEQ multiplex PCR, yet TCRdb's version contains in-frame clones alone and is incomplete. Of tens of thousands of clones listed, approximately 91% are singletons. This TCR was recovered from an adult with an advanced solid tumor such as melanoma, head and neck, liver or kidney cancer. The sequencing here drew on CD4+ or CD8+ T cells sorted from blood, taken in a trial of the OX40 agonist ivuxolimab. The chain employs TRBV5-6 and TRBJ1-2; TRBD1 matches at 7 bases. The CDR3 spells CASSGQEVYGYTF. CDR3 coding DNA: TGTGCCAGCAGCGGACAGGAAGTCTATGGCTACACCTTC. The full variable domain, with the rest looked up from reference TRBV5-6 and TRBJ1-2, is DAGVTQSPTHLIKTRGQQVTLRCSPKSGHDTVSWYQQALGQGPQFIFQYYEEEERQRGNFPDRFSGHQFPNYSSELNVNALLLGDSALYLCASSGQEVYGYTFGSGTRLTVV.